The sequence of this T cell receptor beta chain was determined in a study of regulatory T cells in long-lasting Graves disease. Time point reported: newly diagnosed GD, antithyroid drugs for less than 3 months. The TCR library was prepared using RNA isolated from PBMCs. Germline assignment: CDR1 SNHLY and CDR2 FYNNEI. V was pared by 5 bases and J by 5 bases, with 12 bases between. The CDR3 covers 13 residues. Study-wide results and caveats: Comparison showed that persistent patients shared more public clonotypes (about 3,000) than new patients (966).

Building the TCR beta libraries relied on iRepertoire HTBI primers, and CDR3 regions underwent Arm-PCR. TCRdb fed the multiplex PCR reads into MiXCR, producing one record per CDR3 protein. The top ten clones hold about 20% of a sample with roughly 220,000 distinct CDR3 sequences, around 20% of them seen once. This clonotype was seen at least ten times. The target antigen is unknown. The sequencing used peripheral blood mononuclear cells (PBMCs), collected at new diagnosis, from a patient treated with antithyroid drugs. This TCR was recovered from a female donor with Graves disease. The chain links TRBV2 to TRBJ1-1; TRBD1 might be the D (5 bases). The CDR3 region is CASSPQVGTEAFF. For the CDR3, the DNA is TGTGCCAGCAGTCCACAGGTTGGGACTGAAGCTTTCTTT.